Here is one T cell receptor beta chain with its context. Its antigen is currently not known. No much larger clone exists at a distance of one base, and base qualities are not known. Taken from cysteine to phenylalanine, the CDR3 has 12 residues. Of all the DNA, just the CDR3 is kept, 36 bases in frame from base 1. Unmatched junction bases come to 9, with V trimmed by 6 bases and J by 16 bases. In the germline V gene, CDR1 corresponds to MDHEN and CDR2 to SYDVKM. TCRbeta CDR3 regions were amplified from genomic DNA by means of the immunoSEQ Assay, a bias-controlled multiplex PCR. Per the original workflow: The number of nucleated cells in each sample was estimated by amplification of reference gene primers within the assay. Sequence reads were collapsed and filtered to measure the absolute abundance of every unique TCRbeta CDR3 rearrangement. For each sample, productive Simpson clonality was calculated as the square root of Simpson's diversity index over productive rearrangements. This immuneACCESS table, as held by TCRdb, lists in-frame sequences with V and J called but not all clones. Of the missing ones, under half trace to an unresolved V gene in checked studies; the others have no known cause. Clone size and V and J calls were adopted from that table, with D and trimming inferred from the DNA. For this sample there are 100,000 to 150,000 clones; around 87% appear just once. About 3.6% of the sample is held by the ten biggest clonotypes.

This entry belongs to a study of blood T cell repertoires in COVID-19 (TCRdb year 2020). For the study in its entirety: The collaborator samples originated in the United States, Italy and Spain and spanned the acute and convalescent phases of COVID-19. The material from the prospective study consisted of cDNA or gDNA derived from T cells, B-cell-depleted T cells, or PBMCs. Where HLA class I and class II types were available, the types were taken from metadata supplied by the sample provider, not from assay-based typing. Deeply sampled blood TCRbeta repertoires from subjects exposed to, actively infected with, or recovered from COVID-19 were included in the dataset. The repertoires were released in a freely available public database meant as a resource for research on the immune response to SARS-CoV-2. A de-identified subject ID, COVID-19 status, age in years and sex were almost always included in the sample metadata. Samples came from the ongoing ImmuneRACE study (first 160 participants) plus 1,254 subjects from 6 global collaborators. Here is what the overall study found, with its caveats: The amount of clinical and demographic metadata varied by source and participant and was provided uncurated.

Each collaborating institution followed its own protocols to collect whole blood in K2EDTA tubes. For TCRbeta analysis, collaborators shipped samples as frozen whole blood, isolated PBMCs, or DNA extracted from either of those sample types. The clonotype was recovered from a woman aged 55 to 70 with acute or convalescent COVID-19. Sequencing was done on a sample of peripheral blood. Recombination joined TRBV28 with TRBJ1-4, and 9 junctional nucleotides match TRBD1. The base sequence is TGTGCCAGCAGATCACTCCGGGACAGGGAGTTTTTT. Its protein is CASRSLRDREFF.